The rows below give T cell receptor beta chains drawn from one sample of a study of shared clonotypes between healthy human individuals. Profiling relied on immunoSEQ multiplex PCR, and the TCRdb table lists in-frame clones only, not all of them. The sample lists 1.4 million or so clones; approximately 98.5% were seen once. The sequenced sample consisted of naive CD4+ T cells sorted from blood. The source is a man younger than 40 in good health. Both conserved end residues are part of each CDR3. Fields, in order: D gene, V gene, clone size, CDR3 length, J gene, CDR3 DNA, CDR3 protein. The D gene is left open where the match is weak. Where a row states a size, it is once, few, many or the class of an expanded clone; other rows omit it.

d_call: TRBD1
v_call: TRBV10-3
clone_size: NA
cdr3_length: 15
j_call: TRBJ2-7
cdr3_nt: TGTGCCATCAGTGAGTATCAGGGGGCCAGCTACGAGCAGTACTTC
cdr3_aa: CAISEYQGASYEQYF

d_call: NA
v_call: TRBV5-1
clone_size: NA
cdr3_length: 14
j_call: TRBJ1-3
cdr3_nt: TGCGCCAGCAGCGGAGGGGGCTCTGGAAACACCATATATTTT
cdr3_aa: CASSGGGSGNTIYF

d_call: TRBD2
v_call: TRBV4-1
clone_size: NA
cdr3_length: 17
j_call: TRBJ2-3
cdr3_nt: TGCGCCAGCAGCCAAGGTAGCGGGAGGCTGAGCACAGATACGCAGTATTTT
cdr3_aa: CASSQGSGRLSTDTQYF

d_call: NA
v_call: TRBV18
clone_size: once
cdr3_length: 17
j_call: TRBJ2-6
cdr3_nt: TGTGCCAGCTCACCACCGGGTCGGGTCTCTGGGGCCAACGTCCTGACTTTC
cdr3_aa: CASSPPGRVSGANVLTF

d_call: TRBD2
v_call: TRBV5-6
clone_size: NA
cdr3_length: 16
j_call: TRBJ2-2
cdr3_nt: TGTGCCAGCAGCGTAACTAGCGGGAGACACACCGGGGAGCTGTTTTTT
cdr3_aa: CASSVTSGRHTGELFF

d_call: TRBD1
v_call: TRBV27
clone_size: NA
cdr3_length: 16
j_call: TRBJ2-3
cdr3_nt: TGTGCCAGCAGTTTATCCGGGACAGGGGGCGCAGATACGCAGTATTTT
cdr3_aa: CASSLSGTGGADTQYF

d_call: TRBD1
v_call: TRBV7-8
clone_size: NA
cdr3_length: 17
j_call: TRBJ1-2
cdr3_nt: TGTGCCAGCAGCCCCCGGGACAGCCTTGGACTCGGCTATGGCTACACCTTC
cdr3_aa: CASSPRDSLGLGYGYTF

d_call: TRBD1
v_call: TRBV19
clone_size: NA
cdr3_length: 16
j_call: TRBJ1-2
cdr3_nt: TGTGCCAGTAGAAACCAAGAGCAGGGGGCAGACGATGGCTACACCTTC
cdr3_aa: CASRNQEQGADDGYTF

d_call: NA
v_call: TRBV11-3
clone_size: once
cdr3_length: 14
j_call: TRBJ2-7
cdr3_nt: TGTGCCAGCAGCTTAGGCGGAGAAACCTACGAGCAGTACTTC
cdr3_aa: CASSLGGETYEQYF

d_call: NA
v_call: TRBV4-3
clone_size: NA
cdr3_length: 14
j_call: TRBJ2-5
cdr3_nt: TGCGCCAGCAGCCAAGACGGAGTCGGGGAGACCCAGTACTTC
cdr3_aa: CASSQDGVGETQYF

d_call: TRBD2
v_call: TRBV5-1
clone_size: once
cdr3_length: 18
j_call: TRBJ2-3
cdr3_nt: TGCGCCAGCAGCTTGGGCAAGGCGGGAGGGCCCCGGACAGATACGCAGTATTTT
cdr3_aa: CASSLGKAGGPRTDTQYF

d_call: NA
v_call: TRBV6-5
clone_size: NA
cdr3_length: 13
j_call: TRBJ2-5
cdr3_nt: TGTGCCAGCAGTTTGGGACTCCCGGGGACCCAGTACTTC
cdr3_aa: CASSLGLPGTQYF

d_call: TRBD1
v_call: TRBV7-8
clone_size: NA
cdr3_length: 14
j_call: TRBJ2-7
cdr3_nt: TGTGCCAGCAGCTCACGCGTGACAGGGGGCGAGCAGTACTTC
cdr3_aa: CASSSRVTGGEQYF

d_call: TRBD1
v_call: TRBV5-4
clone_size: NA
cdr3_length: 15
j_call: TRBJ2-7
cdr3_nt: TGTGCCAGCAGCCAAGGGACAGGGGCAAGGTACGAGCAGTACTTC
cdr3_aa: CASSQGTGARYEQYF

d_call: NA
v_call: TRBV2
clone_size: NA
cdr3_length: 12
j_call: TRBJ1-5
cdr3_nt: TGTGCCAGCTCGGACAGCAATCAGCCCCAGCATTTT
cdr3_aa: CASSDSNQPQHF

d_call: TRBD2
v_call: TRBV7-9
clone_size: NA
cdr3_length: 18
j_call: TRBJ2-7
cdr3_nt: TGTGCCAGCAGCCCGGTGGGAGGTAGCGGGAGAGGGCTTGACGAGCAGTACTTC
cdr3_aa: CASSPVGGSGRGLDEQYF

d_call: NA
v_call: TRBV7-9
clone_size: NA
cdr3_length: 16
j_call: TRBJ2-5
cdr3_nt: TGTGCCAGCAGCTTTAGTGGGGTTGGAGGAGTTGAGACCCAGTACTTC
cdr3_aa: CASSFSGVGGVETQYF

d_call: NA
v_call: TRBV5-8
clone_size: NA
cdr3_length: 14
j_call: TRBJ2-2
cdr3_nt: TGTGCCAGCAGCTTGGGGGCTATCCCCGGGGAGCTGTTTTTT
cdr3_aa: CASSLGAIPGELFF

d_call: NA
v_call: TRBV5-1
clone_size: NA
cdr3_length: 14
j_call: TRBJ1-2
cdr3_nt: TGCGCCAGCAGCTTGGGGACACCAGTCTATGGCTACACCTTC
cdr3_aa: CASSLGTPVYGYTF

d_call: TRBD1
v_call: TRBV5-5
clone_size: NA
cdr3_length: 16
j_call: TRBJ2-7
cdr3_nt: TGTGCCAGCAGTATTACCGGGACAGGGGTTTCCTACGAGCAGTACTTC
cdr3_aa: CASSITGTGVSYEQYF

d_call: TRBD1
v_call: TRBV7-2
clone_size: NA
cdr3_length: 15
j_call: TRBJ1-3
cdr3_nt: TGTGCCAGCAGCTCACCGGGACAGGGAGCGAACACCATATATTTT
cdr3_aa: CASSSPGQGANTIYF

d_call: NA
v_call: TRBV28
clone_size: NA
cdr3_length: 16
j_call: TRBJ2-2
cdr3_nt: TGTGCCAGCAGTTTATCGGGGAATAGGAACACCGGGGAGCTGTTTTTT
cdr3_aa: CASSLSGNRNTGELFF

d_call: NA
v_call: TRBV11-2
clone_size: NA
cdr3_length: 18
j_call: TRBJ2-1
cdr3_nt: TGTGCCAGCAGCTTAGCGGCTCATACGTCGAGCTCCTACAATGAGCAGTTCTTC
cdr3_aa: CASSLAAHTSSSYNEQFF

d_call: NA
v_call: TRBV11-2
clone_size: NA
cdr3_length: 15
j_call: TRBJ2-1
cdr3_nt: TGTGCCAGCAGCTTAGAGGGTGGGTCGTACAATGAGCAGTTCTTC
cdr3_aa: CASSLEGGSYNEQFF